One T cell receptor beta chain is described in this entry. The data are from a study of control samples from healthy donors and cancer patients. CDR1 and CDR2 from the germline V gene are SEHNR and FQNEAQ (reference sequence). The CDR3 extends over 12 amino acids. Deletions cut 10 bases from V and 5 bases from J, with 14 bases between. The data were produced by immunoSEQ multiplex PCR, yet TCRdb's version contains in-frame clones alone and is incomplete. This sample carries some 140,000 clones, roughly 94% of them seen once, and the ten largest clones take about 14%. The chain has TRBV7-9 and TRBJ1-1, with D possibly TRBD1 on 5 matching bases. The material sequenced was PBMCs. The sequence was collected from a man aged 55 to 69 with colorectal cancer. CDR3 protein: CANRGVNTEAFF. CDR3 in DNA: TGTGCCAACCGGGGCGTCAATACTGAAGCTTTCTTT.